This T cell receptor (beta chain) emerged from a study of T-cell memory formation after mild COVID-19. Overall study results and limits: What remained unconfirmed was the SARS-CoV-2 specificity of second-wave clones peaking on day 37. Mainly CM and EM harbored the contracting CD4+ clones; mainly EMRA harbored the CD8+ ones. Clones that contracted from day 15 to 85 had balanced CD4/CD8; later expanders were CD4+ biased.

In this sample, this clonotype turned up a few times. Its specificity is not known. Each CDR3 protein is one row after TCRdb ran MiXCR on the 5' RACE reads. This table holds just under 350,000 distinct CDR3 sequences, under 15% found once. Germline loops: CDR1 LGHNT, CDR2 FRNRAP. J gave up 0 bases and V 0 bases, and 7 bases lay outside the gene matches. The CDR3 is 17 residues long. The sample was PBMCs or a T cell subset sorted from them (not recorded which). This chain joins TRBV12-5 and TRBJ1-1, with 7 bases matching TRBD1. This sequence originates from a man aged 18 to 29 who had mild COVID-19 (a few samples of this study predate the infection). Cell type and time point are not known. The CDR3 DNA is TGTGCTAGTGGTTTGGTAATCGGGACAGCCATGAACACTGAAGCTTTCTTT. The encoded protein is CASGLVIGTAMNTEAFF.